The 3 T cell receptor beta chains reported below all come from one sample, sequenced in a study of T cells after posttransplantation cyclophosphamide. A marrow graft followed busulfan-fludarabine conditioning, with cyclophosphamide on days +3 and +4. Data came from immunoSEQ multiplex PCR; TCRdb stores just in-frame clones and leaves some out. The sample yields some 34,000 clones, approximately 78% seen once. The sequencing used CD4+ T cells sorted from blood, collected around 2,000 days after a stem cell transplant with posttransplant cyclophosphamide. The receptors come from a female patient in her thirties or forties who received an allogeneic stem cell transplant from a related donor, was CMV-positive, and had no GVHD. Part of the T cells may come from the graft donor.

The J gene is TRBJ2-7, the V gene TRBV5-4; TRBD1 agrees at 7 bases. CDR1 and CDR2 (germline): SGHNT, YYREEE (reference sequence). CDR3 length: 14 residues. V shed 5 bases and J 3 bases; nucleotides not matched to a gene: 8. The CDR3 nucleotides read TGTGCCAGCAGTCTCCGGGACAGAGACTACGAGCAGTACTTC. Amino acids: CASSLRDRDYEQYF. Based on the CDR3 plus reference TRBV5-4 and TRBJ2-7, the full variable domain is ETGVTQSPTHLIKTRGQQVTLRCSSQSGHNTVSWYQQALGQGPQFIFQYYREEENGRGNFPPRFSGLQFPNYSSELNVNALELDDSALYLCASSLRDRDYEQYFGPGTRLTVT.

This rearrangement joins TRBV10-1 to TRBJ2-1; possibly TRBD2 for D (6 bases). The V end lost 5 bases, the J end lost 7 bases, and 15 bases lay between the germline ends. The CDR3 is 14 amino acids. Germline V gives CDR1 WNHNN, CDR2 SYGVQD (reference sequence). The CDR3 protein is CASSRTGVRNEQFF. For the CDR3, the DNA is TGCGCCAGCAGTAGGACGGGGGTTAGGAATGAGCAGTTCTTC.

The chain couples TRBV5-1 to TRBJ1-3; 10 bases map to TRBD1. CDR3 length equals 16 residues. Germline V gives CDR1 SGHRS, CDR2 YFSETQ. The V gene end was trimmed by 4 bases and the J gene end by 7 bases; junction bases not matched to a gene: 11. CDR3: CASSLQPGQGTNTIYF. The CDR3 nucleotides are TGCGCCAGCAGCCTACAACCGGGACAGGGGACCAACACCATATATTTT.